This section outlines one TCR beta chain sequence together with its context. These data are taken from a study of T cell changes during pregnancy in multiple sclerosis. Trimming shortened V by 8 bases and J by 3 bases, and 17 bases separated the two germline ends. This CDR3 comprises 15 residues. CDR1 is MNHEY and CDR2 is SVGAGI in the germline V gene. The repertoire was sequenced with immunoSEQ multiplex PCR; TCRdb's copy has only in-frame clones and lacks some. The repertoire holds 65,000 to 75,000 clones, with approximately 91% as singletons. The receptor comes from a female donor with multiple sclerosis, enrolled in a pregnancy study. Sequenced here: peripheral blood, sampled in the second trimester of pregnancy. V and J are TRBV6-5 and TRBJ2-1; D possibly corresponds to TRBD2 (6 bases). CDR3 residues: CASGLPGLHYNEQFF. The CDR3 DNA is TGTGCCAGCGGTCTACCGGGACTTCACTACAATGAGCAGTTCTTC.